This is a list of T cell receptor beta chains from one sample in a study of cytomegalovirus exposure and HLA in healthy donors. The method was immunoSEQ multiplex PCR; TCRdb's version includes in-frame clones alone and lacks a portion of them. The sample has fewer than 45,000 clones; more than 90% are singletons. The sequenced material came from PBMCs. The receptors here all came from a woman between 18 and 30 years old in good health and CMV-seronegative. Both conserved end residues are part of each CDR3. Each record gives: clone size, V gene, D gene, J gene, CDR3 DNA, CDR3 protein. D genes are given only for firm matches. Size values are once, few and many counts, or a class for expanded clones, and some rows have none.

>.|TRBV19|.|TRBJ1-1
TGTGCCAGTAGTACCGGGGGAGGGGGGATGAACACTGAAGCTTTCTTT
CASSTGGGGMNTEAFF
>.|TRBV7-9|.|TRBJ2-3
TGTTCCAGCAGCTTCGGGGGAGAGGCAGATACGCAGTATTTT
CSSSFGGEADTQYF
>.|TRBV7-8|TRBD1|TRBJ1-1
TGTGCCAGCAGCGATAACTGGGACAGATACACTGAAGCTTTCTTT
CASSDNWDRYTEAFF
>.|TRBV7-8|TRBD2|TRBJ2-7
TGTGCCAGCAGCCCACTACAGAGGACTAGCGGGAGGTTTTTCCACGAGCAGTACTTC
CASSPLQRTSGRFFHEQYF
>.|TRBV5-4|TRBD2|TRBJ2-7
TGTGCCAGCAGCTTTGGACTAGCGGGAGACCTATACGAGCAGTACTTC
CASSFGLAGDLYEQYF
>.|TRBV7-2|.|TRBJ2-5
TGTGCCAGCAGCTCTCTCCGGGGGTTAGAGACCCAGTACTTC
CASSSLRGLETQYF
>.|TRBV2|.|TRBJ1-5
TGTGCCAGCAGTGTGGCAGGAACCTATCAGCCCCAGCATTTT
CASSVAGTYQPQHF
>.|TRBV4-2|TRBD2|TRBJ2-1
TGTGCCAGCAGCCAGAGAGAGCGGGAATTGCTCAATGAGCAGTTCTTC
CASSQRERELLNEQFF
>once|TRBV6-1|.|TRBJ1-6
TGTGCCAGCAGTGACAGTGTTTATAATTCACCCCTCCACTTT
CASSDSVYNSPLHF
>.|TRBV19|.|TRBJ2-5
TGTGCCAGTAGTATTAATCCAAGGAGGGGTGGGCTAAAAGAGACCCAGTACTTC
CASSINPRRGGLKETQYF
>once|TRBV28|.|TRBJ2-7
TGTGCCAGCTGTGGGGGAGGATCCTACGAGCAGTACTTC
CASCGGGSYEQYF
>.|TRBV29-1|TRBD1|TRBJ2-7
TGCAGCGTCAGGACAGGGGAGGGACACTACGAGCAGTACTTC
CSVRTGEGHYEQYF
>few|TRBV6-4|.|TRBJ2-1
TGTGCCAGCAGCCCACAGGGTTCCGACTACAATGAGCAGTTCTTC
CASSPQGSDYNEQFF
>.|TRBV5-4|.|TRBJ2-5
TGTGCCAGCAGCAGGCAGCGGTCAGGGGTGGGAGAGACCCAGTACTTC
CASSRQRSGVGETQYF
>once|TRBV19|.|TRBJ1-5
TGTGATAACGGCAGCAGGCGGCCCCAGCATTTT
CDNGSRRPQHF
>.|TRBV6-6|TRBD1|TRBJ1-4
TGTGCCAGCAGTCCGACAGGGGAAACTGAAAAACTGTTTTTT
CASSPTGETEKLFF
>.|TRBV11-3|TRBD1|TRBJ2-3
TGTGCCAGCAGCTTAGCAGGGGGAACAGATACGCAGTATTTT
CASSLAGGTDTQYF
>.|TRBV7-9|TRBD1|TRBJ1-3
TGTGCCAGCAGCCCAACCGACAGGGGAGGTGGAAACACCATATATTTT
CASSPTDRGGGNTIYF
>.|TRBV7-9|.|TRBJ2-3
TGTGCCAGCAGCTTAGCGGAAAGCGACGCCACAGATACGCAGTATTTT
CASSLAESDATDTQYF
>.|TRBV5-1|TRBD2|TRBJ2-2
TGCGCCAGCAGCCCCCCTAGCGGGGGGAACACCGGGGAGCTGTTTTTT
CASSPPSGGNTGELFF
>.|TRBV5-1|TRBD1|TRBJ1-6
TGCGCCAGCAGCCCGCGACAGGGTGCCTCCTATAATTCACCCCTCCACTTT
CASSPRQGASYNSPLHF
>.|TRBV27|TRBD1|TRBJ2-5
TGTGCCAGCAGCCGGACGAGGGACAGGGATTACACCCAGTACTTC
CASSRTRDRDYTQYF
>.|TRBV28|TRBD1|TRBJ2-3
TGTGCCAGCAGTTCGGGGACAGGGGGCATAGGGTACACAGATACGCAGTATTTT
CASSSGTGGIGYTDTQYF
>.|TRBV5-4|TRBD1|TRBJ2-2
TGTGCCAGCAGCTTGATAGGGACAGGGGGCGACGATACCGGGGAGCTGTTTTTT
CASSLIGTGGDDTGELFF
>.|TRBV9|TRBD1|TRBJ1-1
TGTGCCAGCAGGATCGGGACAGGGGGCATGTACACTGAAGCTTTCTTT
CASRIGTGGMYTEAFF
>few|TRBV4-2|TRBD1|TRBJ1-2
TGTGCCAGCAGCCGGGCCGGGACAGAAGATAACTATGGCTACACCTTC
CASSRAGTEDNYGYTF
>.|TRBV7-3|TRBD1|TRBJ1-2
TGTGCCAGCAGCTTTTTTGCCGGGACAGGGTTCGGCTACACCTTC
CASSFFAGTGFGYTF
>.|TRBV28|TRBD1|TRBJ2-7
TGTGCCAGCAGTTTCGGTCTACAGGGGTACTACGAGCAGTACTTC
CASSFGLQGYYEQYF
>.|TRBV19|TRBD2|TRBJ2-3
TGTGCCAGTAGTATAGGACTAGCGGGAGGGCCGGATACGCAGTATTTT
CASSIGLAGGPDTQYF
>.|TRBV27|.|TRBJ2-7
TGTGCCAGCAGTTTAGGATATAGGACAACATACCCCTACGAGCAGTACTTC
CASSLGYRTTYPYEQYF
>.|TRBV5-6|.|TRBJ2-7
TGTGCCAGCAGCTCCCAGGGGATCCACGAGCAGTACTTC
CASSSQGIHEQYF
>few|TRBV5-1|TRBD1|TRBJ2-1
TGCGCCAGCAGCTTCGACAGGGCAAGCTCCTACAATGAGCAGTTCTTC
CASSFDRASSYNEQFF
>.|TRBV18|TRBD1|TRBJ1-6
TGTGCCAGCTCACCAACCGGACAGGATTCACCCCTCCACTTT
CASSPTGQDSPLHF
>.|TRBV9|TRBD1|TRBJ1-3
TGTGCCAGCAGTGGGGACAGGGGCAGAAACACCATATATTTT
CASSGDRGRNTIYF
>.|TRBV2|.|TRBJ2-7
TGTGCCAGCAGTGAAGCGCTCGGAAACTCGGGATACGAGCAGTACTTC
CASSEALGNSGYEQYF
>.|TRBV30|.|TRBJ2-5
TGTGCCTGGAGTGTTAATATGGAGACCCAGTACTTC
CAWSVNMETQYF
>.|TRBV5-4|.|TRBJ2-7
TGTGCCAGCAGCTTGGAGAGGATCTACGAGCAGTACTTC
CASSLERIYEQYF
>.|TRBV4-1|.|TRBJ2-7
TGCGCCAGCAGCCAAGTGGGAGTAGGCGAGCAGTACTTC
CASSQVGVGEQYF
>.|TRBV7-3|.|TRBJ2-3
TGTGCCAGCAGCCCCAACCGCGGGGATACGCAGTATTTT
CASSPNRGDTQYF
>.|TRBV7-4|TRBD1|TRBJ1-5
TGTGCCAGCAGCGTGGGACAGGGGCGTCAGCCCCAGCATTTT
CASSVGQGRQPQHF
>.|TRBV5-6|.|TRBJ2-7
TGTGCCAGCAGCAGGGGTGTCTCCTACGAGCAGTACTTC
CASSRGVSYEQYF
>.|TRBV9|.|TRBJ1-2
TGTGCCAGCAGCGAAGTGTCGGCGGGGTATGGCTACACCTTC
CASSEVSAGYGYTF
>.|TRBV4-1|TRBD2|TRBJ2-7
TGCGCCAGCAGCCAAGAGGGGGGGTACGAGCAGTACTTC
CASSQEGGYEQYF
>.|TRBV30|TRBD2|TRBJ2-7
TGTGCCTGTAAGAGGGAGGGGCCCTACGAGCAGTACTTC
CACKREGPYEQYF
>.|TRBV6-6|.|TRBJ2-7
TGTGCCAGCAGTTACTTAAGGGGGTACGAGCAGTACTTC
CASSYLRGYEQYF
>.|TRBV5-5|TRBD1|TRBJ1-1
TGTGCCAGCAGCTCGGACAGGGGGCTGAACACTGAAGCTTTCTTT
CASSSDRGLNTEAFF
>.|TRBV4-2|.|TRBJ2-3
TGTGCCAGCAGCCACCTACTAGTATCCACAGATACGCAGTATTTT
CASSHLLVSTDTQYF
>.|TRBV12-5|TRBD1|TRBJ1-1
TGTGCTAGTGGTTACGGACAGGGGGGGAACACTGAAGCTTTCTTT
CASGYGQGGNTEAFF
>.|TRBV7-9|.|TRBJ1-3
TGTGCCAGCAGCTTGGTAGAGGGCCATTACTCTGGAAACACCATATATTTT
CASSLVEGHYSGNTIYF
>.|TRBV5-1|.|TRBJ2-7
TGCGCCAGCAGCTTCTCTAATTACGAGCAGTACTTC
CASSFSNYEQYF
>.|TRBV11-2|.|TRBJ2-3
TGTGCCAGCAGCTTAGACCCTCGGGGGTCTAGCACAGATACGCAGTATTTT
CASSLDPRGSSTDTQYF
>.|TRBV5-1|TRBD1|TRBJ1-1
TGCGCCAGCAGCTCCTTACAGGGGACCACTGAAGCTTTCTTT
CASSSLQGTTEAFF